These 22 T cell receptor beta chains originate from one sample sequenced in a study of T cells in Graves' hyperthyroidism and ophthalmopathy. Amplification of TCR beta CDR3 regions used RNA as the template. The TCR CDR3 was amplified in a first-round RT-PCR using the HTBI primer set. A single record per CDR3 protein comes from TCRdb applying MiXCR to the multiplex PCR reads. The sample contains some 570,000 distinct CDR3 sequences, 12% to 15% of which appear only once. The source material was blood. The source is a woman aged 18-29 years with Graves' ophthalmopathy.

At least ten counts were recorded for this clonotype. The V gene is TRBV28, the J gene TRBJ1-1; unclear D gene. The CDR3 covers 13 residues. V dropped 5 bases and J dropped 1 base, with 8 bases sitting between them. Germline-derived CDR1 and CDR2 are MDHEN and SYDVKM. The CDR3 nucleotides are TGTGCCAGCAGTCTCTCGAAGAACACTGAAGCTTTCTTT. Translated: CASSLSKNTEAFF.

This clonotype was detected many times. The rearrangement links TRBV30 to TRBJ2-1; 7 positions agree with TRBD2. Germline values: CDR1 GTSNPN, CDR2 SVGIG (reference sequence). The J segment lost 4 bases and the V segment lost 2 bases, leaving 8 bases of the junction unmatched. The CDR3 has 15 residues. The CDR3 nucleotides are TGTGCCTGGAGTCGAGAGCGGGAAAGTTACAATGAGCAGTTCTTC. It is translated as CAWSRERESYNEQFF.

This clonotype was found many times. The chain has TRBV18 and TRBJ1-5; 11 positions match TRBD1. CDR1 is KGHSH and CDR2 is LQKENI in the germline V gene. The CDR3 is made up of 16 amino acids. V lost 1 base and J lost 6; bases outside the gene matches: 5. CDR3 DNA: TGTGCCAGCTCACCACAAGGGACAGGGGGAAGTCAGCCCCAGCATTTT. This sequence encodes CASSPQGTGGSQPQHF. Drawing the rest from reference TRBV18 and TRBJ1-5, the complete variable domain is NAGVMQNPRHLVRRRGQEARLRCSPMKGHSHVYWYRQLPEEGLKFMVYLQKENIIDESGMPKERFSAEFPKEGPSILRIQQVVRGDSAAYFCASSPQGTGGSQPQHFGDGTRLSIL.

The V gene is TRBV20-1, the J gene TRBJ1-1, with D unresolved. Germline V gives CDR1 DFQATT, CDR2 SNEGSKA (reference sequence). The CDR3 spans 10 residues. DNA for the CDR3: TGCAAATCAAGGAACACTGAAGCTTTCTTT. Residues: CKSRNTEAFF.

Many counts were recorded for this clonotype. The genes are TRBV28 and TRBJ2-3; tentatively, D is TRBD2 (5 bases). Trimming stripped 2 bases from V and 14 bases from J, with 11 bases between. This CDR3 contains 11 residues. The germline V gene has CDR1 MDHEN and CDR2 SYDVKM. This CDR3 reads CASSLGGSLYF. Here the CDR3 DNA reads TGTGCCAGCAGTTTAGGTGGGAGTTTGTATTTT. The variable domain in full, completed from reference TRBV28 and TRBJ2-3, reads DVKVTQSSRYLVKRTGEKVFLECVQDMDHENMFWYRQDPGLGLRLIYFSYDVKMKEKGDIPEGYSVSREKKERFSLILESASTNQTSMYLCASSLGGSLYFGPGTRLTVL.

This clonotype was counted a few times. The chain is built from TRBV19 and TRBJ2-1; D is undetermined. In germline, CDR1 is LNHDA, CDR2 SQIVND (reference sequence). The V gene lost 2 bases and the J gene lost 0 bases, with 8 bases spanning the gap. The CDR3 runs to 15 residues. The CDR3 protein is CASSIIQSSYNEQFF. The CDR3 nucleotides read TGTGCCAGTAGTATAATCCAGAGCTCCTACAATGAGCAGTTCTTC.

J is TRBJ2-3 and V is TRBV12-5; D remains unclear. V lost 1 base to trimming and J lost 2 bases, with 4 bases between them. The CDR3 runs 13 residues. Germline assignment: CDR1 LGHNT and CDR2 FRNRAP. DNA for the CDR3: TGTGCTAGTGGTTTGGGCCCCACAGATACGCAGTATTTT. Its translation is CASGLGPTDTQYF. The full variable domain, its missing parts supplied by reference TRBV12-5 and TRBJ2-3, is DARVTQTPRHKVTEMGQEVTMRCQPILGHNTVFWYRQTMMQGLELLAYFRNRAPLDDSGMPKDRFSAEMPDATLATLKIQPSEPRDSAVYFCASGLGPTDTQYFGPGTRLTVL.

This clonotype was detected many times. The chain couples TRBV28 to TRBJ2-1; 10 bases fit TRBD2. The CDR3 is 14 amino acids. J gave up 9 bases and V 6 bases, and 8 bases lay outside the gene matches. Germline CDR1 reads MDHEN; CDR2 reads SYDVKM. The CDR3 loop is CASSRLAGVPEQFF. DNA of the CDR3: TGTGCCAGCAGCCGCCTAGCGGGAGTCCCTGAGCAGTTCTTC.

In this sample, this clonotype turned up many times. The chain joins TRBV3-1 to TRBJ1-3; TRBD1 matches at 8 bases. This CDR3 is 16 amino acids long. J was trimmed by 2 bases and V by 2 bases; bases with no gene match: 5. CDR1 LGHDT and CDR2 YNNKEL come from the germline V gene (reference sequence). The CDR3: CASSQRGTGTGNTIYF. As DNA, the CDR3 is TGTGCCAGCAGCCAACGAGGGACAGGTACTGGAAACACCATATATTTT. Supplemented by reference TRBV3-1 and TRBJ1-3, the full variable domain reads DTAVSQTPKYLVTQMGNDKSIKCEQNLGHDTMYWYKQDSKKFLKIMFSYNNKELIINETVPNRFSPKSPDKAHLNLHINSLELGDSAVYFCASSQRGTGTGNTIYFGEGSWLTVV.

This clonotype was seen at least ten times. The rearrangement links TRBV7-8 to TRBJ1-2; 7 nucleotides match TRBD1. The CDR3 has 17 residues. Trimming took 3 bases from V and 7 from J; bases not matched to a gene: 17. Germline-derived CDR1 and CDR2 are SGHVS and FQNEAQ. In DNA, the CDR3 is TGTGCCAGCAGCTTGACAGGGCCCGATCTGTTGACGGGTGGCTACACCTTC. Its translation is CASSLTGPDLLTGGYTF.

This clonotype was observed many times. The chain carries TRBV12-3 or TRBV12-4 and TRBJ2-4; 9 nucleotides line up with TRBD2. CDR3 length equals 16 residues. J was trimmed by 1 base and V by 3 bases; bases with no gene match: 4. The CDR3 loop reads CASSLSAGGAKNIQYF. The CDR3 DNA follows: TGTGCCAGCAGTTTGTCGGCGGGAGGGGCCAAAAACATTCAGTACTTC.

A remark on this clonotype: One base away lies a much larger clone, so this may be a sequencing read error. The chain joins TRBV12-3 or TRBV12-4 to TRBJ2-3, with TRBD1 identical over 11 bases. The V segment lost 5 bases and the J segment 5 bases; nucleotides outside the gene matches: 3. This CDR3 has 14 amino acids. CDR3 protein: CASSPGQGVDTQYF. CDR3 nucleotide sequence: TGTGCCAGCAGTCCGGGACAGGGGGTAGATACGCAGTATTTT.

This clonotype occurred many times. The CDR3 region has the DNA TGTGCCAGTTTCCCCTCGTTTGGTTTCTTTAACTCCTACGAGCAGTACTTC. Its protein product is CASFPSFGFFNSYEQYF. The chain recombines TRBV27 with TRBJ2-7, with D unclear. V shed 9 bases and J shed 0 bases, with 24 bases lying between them. Germline V lookup: CDR1 MNHEY, CDR2 SMNVEV (reference sequence). The length of the CDR3 is 17 residues.

In this sample, this clonotype turned up a few times. This chain links TRBV19 with TRBJ2-3; 10 nucleotides line up with TRBD2. This CDR3 has 16 residues. Trimming at V came to 6 bases and at J to 1 base, leaving 7 bases not matched to a gene. Germline-derived CDR1 and CDR2 are LNHDA and SQIVND (reference sequence). In DNA, the CDR3 is TGTGCCAGTAGAAGAGGGGGGACTAGCGGCACAGATACGCAGTATTTT. Translating it yields CASRRGGTSGTDTQYF.

In this sample, this clonotype turned up many times. V usage is TRBV30 and J usage is TRBJ1-1; no reliable D call. Per germline, CDR1 GTSNPN and CDR2 SVGIG (reference sequence). The CDR3 consists of 13 residues. V was shortened by 0 bases and J by 1 base, with 6 bases between the two germline ends. Here the CDR3 DNA reads TGTGCCTGGAGTGTAGCAGAGAACACTGAAGCTTTCTTT. This encodes CAWSVAENTEAFF.

This clonotype has a count of ten or more. The chain is built from TRBV12-3 or TRBV12-4 and TRBJ2-7, with D unclear. The V gene lost 2 bases and the J gene lost 5 bases, with 10 bases spanning the gap. This CDR3 has 13 amino acids. This chain's CDR3 is CASSLWQANEQYF. CDR3 bases: TGTGCCAGCAGTTTATGGCAGGCAAACGAGCAGTACTTC.

The chain carries TRBV5-6 and TRBJ1-6, with 7 bases identical to TRBD1. The J segment lost 6 bases and the V segment lost 4 bases, leaving 7 bases of the junction unmatched. CDR1 is SGHDT, CDR2 YYEEEE, per germline. The CDR3 is made up of 15 amino acids. The CDR3 nucleotides are TGTGCCAGCAGCCAATCAGGGGGTCGTAATTCACCCCTCCACTTT. Its protein is CASSQSGGRNSPLHF.

As regards this clonotype: A much larger clone lies one base from this, so it may be a read error. The chain couples TRBV20-1 to TRBJ1-1, with D uncertain. V gave up 8 bases and J gave up 1 base, with 8 bases separating them. The CDR3 consists of 11 residues. Germline V gives CDR1 DFQATT, CDR2 SNEGSKA (reference sequence). This chain's CDR3 is CSRGSNTEAFF. The CDR3 coding sequence is TGCAGTCGAGGGTCGAACACTGAAGCTTTCTTT.

Many counts were recorded for this clonotype. The chain recombines TRBV11-2 with TRBJ2-2; the D is unclear. The V end lost 3 bases, the J end lost 2 bases, and 7 bases lay between the germline ends. CDR3 length: 14 residues. The germline V gene encodes CDR1 SGHAT and CDR2 FQNNGV. CDR3 amino acids: CASSFTINTGELFF. CDR3 DNA sequence: TGTGCCAGCAGCTTTACTATAAACACCGGGGAGCTGTTTTTT.

The chain joins TRBV27 to TRBJ1-1; 7 bases are a match to TRBD1. The germline CDR1 and CDR2 sequences are MNHEY and SMNVEV (reference sequence). V lost 2 bases and J lost 7; bases outside the gene matches: 13. The CDR3 is made up of 16 amino acids. CDR3 bases: TGTGCCAGCAGTTTAAGGGCCAGGGGGACGGGGGGTGAAGCTTTCTTT. Its translation: CASSLRARGTGGEAFF.

This clonotype has ten or more counts. The chain employs TRBV27 and TRBJ2-1; D could derive from TRBD1 or TRBD2 (5 bases each). The CDR3 runs to 18 residues. V lost 2 bases, J lost 5 bases, and 22 bases lay in between. The germline V gene has CDR1 MNHEY and CDR2 SMNVEV (reference sequence). CDR3 sequence reads: CASSLIGALTPGDNEQFF. In DNA form, the CDR3 reads TGTGCCAGCAGTTTAATTGGGGCCCTGACACCCGGGGACAATGAGCAGTTCTTC.

This clonotype was found a few times. V usage is TRBV5-6 and J usage is TRBJ2-1, with TRBD2 identical over 12 bases. V was pared by 5 bases and J by 0 bases, with 9 bases of the junction left unmatched. The germline gives CDR1 SGHDT, CDR2 YYEEEE. This CDR3 contains 18 residues. The CDR3 bases are TGTGCCAGCAGGTCACTAGCGGGAGGAGGGACCTCCTACAATGAGCAGTTCTTC. It specifies CASRSLAGGGTSYNEQFF.